The next 29 T cell receptor beta chains were all read from a single sample in a study of T cells in Graves' hyperthyroidism and ophthalmopathy. Researchers amplified the TCR beta CDR3 regions from RNA transcripts. Researchers ran a first-round RT-PCR on the TCR CDR3 using the HTBI primer set. TCRdb called the multiplex PCR reads again in MiXCR, with one record for every CDR3 protein. The profile covers just over 550,000 distinct CDR3 sequences, with 40% to 55% appearing a single time and about 8.2% taken by the ten largest. Sequencing input: peripheral blood or thyroid tissue (not recorded which). These receptors were collected from a woman younger than 35 with Graves' hyperthyroidism.

This clonotype was counted only a few times. The J gene is TRBJ2-3, the V gene TRBV7-9; no clear D. CDR1 SEHNR and CDR2 FQNEAQ come from the germline V gene (reference sequence). This CDR3 has 14 residues. The germline V and J ends were trimmed by 0 bases and 6 bases, with 10 bases remaining between them. The CDR3 bases are TGTGCCAGCAGCTTAGCGGATCCGACGGATACGCAGTATTTT. Translating gives CASSLADPTDTQYF.

This clonotype was seen a few times. The chain recombines TRBV12-3 or TRBV12-4 with TRBJ1-4; the D gene is possibly TRBD1 (6 bases). The CDR3 contains 13 residues. Trimming removed 6 bases at V and 8 bases at J, with 13 bases between. CDR3 in amino acids: CASSRRQGEKLFF. The CDR3 DNA reads as TGTGCCAGCAGCAGGAGGCAGGGGGAAAAACTGTTTTTT.

Comment on this clonotype: At one boundary the junction diverges from the germline segment, which might be a read error. The chain combines TRBV7-2 with TRBJ1-4, with no clear D. The CDR3 extends over 14 amino acids. The germline CDR1 and CDR2 sequences are SGHTA and FQGNSA. CDR3 protein: CASSLFGRNEELFF. The CDR3 bases are TGTGCCAGCAGCTTATTCGGGAGGAATGAAGAACTGTTTTTT.

The J gene is TRBJ2-7, the V gene TRBV20-1; 7 bases align to TRBD2. CDR3 length equals 14 residues. V lost 4 bases to trimming and J lost 3 bases; unmatched junction nucleotides: 9. The germline V gene has CDR1 DFQATT and CDR2 SNEGSKA (reference sequence). CDR3 sequence reads: CSAKEAGGYYEQYF. As DNA, the CDR3 is TGCAGTGCTAAGGAAGCCGGGGGGTACTACGAGCAGTACTTC.

The gene calls are TRBV20-1 and TRBJ2-5, with 7 bases identical to TRBD2. The CDR3 consists of 13 residues. Trimming took 5 bases from V and 1 from J; bases not matched to a gene: 4. The V gene's germline CDR1 is DFQATT and CDR2 SNEGSKA (reference sequence). CDR3 amino acids: CSAGGEGQETQYF. For the CDR3, the DNA is TGCAGTGCTGGGGGGGAGGGCCAAGAGACCCAGTACTTC.

This chain joins TRBV15 and TRBJ1-5, with D hard to call. This CDR3 is 12 amino acids long. V was cut by 3 bases and J by 7 bases, with 7 bases left in between. Per germline, CDR1 LNHNV and CDR2 YYDKDF (reference sequence). CDR3 region: CATSRVVQPQHF. The CDR3 DNA sequence: TGTGCCACCAGCAGGGTCGTACAGCCCCAGCATTTT.

Notes on this clonotype: Germline and junction disagree at one end, which may indicate a read error. The gene calls are TRBV10-3 and TRBJ2-2, with 7 bases matching TRBD1. Germline lookup yields CDR1 ENHRY and CDR2 SYGVKD. CDR3 length equals 15 residues. The CDR3 nucleotides are TGTGCCAGCAGTTACCGACAGGGTGGCACCGGGGAGCTGTTTTTT. This gives the protein CASSYRQGGTGELFF.

The chain employs TRBV7-2 and TRBJ2-7; 12 bases fit TRBD2. The CDR3 has 16 residues. Germline-derived CDR1 and CDR2 are SGHTA and FQGNSA. J gave up 4 bases and V 1 base, and 5 bases lay outside the gene matches. The CDR3 reads CASSLGTSGIEYEQYF. CDR3 in DNA: TGTGCCAGCAGCTTAGGGACTAGCGGGATTGAATACGAGCAGTACTTC.

The chain joins TRBV19 to TRBJ2-1; a possible D gene is TRBD2 (5 bases). V lost 5 bases and J lost 10, with 15 bases in between. The length of the CDR3 is 13 residues. The germline V gene has CDR1 LNHDA and CDR2 SQIVND (reference sequence). In DNA form, the CDR3 reads TGTGCCAGTAGTTTAACTAGGAATACAGAGCAGTTCTTC. This sequence encodes CASSLTRNTEQFF.

This clonotype showed up just a few times. The chain combines TRBV7-2 with TRBJ1-2; no firm D call. Germline assignment: CDR1 SGHTA and CDR2 FQGNSA. Trimming left V 3 bases short and J 4 bases short, with 15 bases between. The CDR3 runs 15 residues. In DNA, the CDR3 is TGTGCCAGCAGCTTCACCAGGACGGAGAGCTATGGCTACACCTTC. Protein product: CASSFTRTESYGYTF.

This clonotype was seen more than once but under ten times. The rearrangement links TRBV7-9 to TRBJ2-5, with 12 bases that match TRBD2. Losses at the gene ends were 5 bases for V and 5 bases for J; bases not matched to a gene: 9. The germline V gene encodes CDR1 SEHNR and CDR2 FQNEAQ (reference sequence). This CDR3 is 16 amino acids long. The CDR3 sequence is CASSQVTLAGGETQYF. In nucleotides, the CDR3 is TGTGCCAGCAGCCAAGTGACACTAGCGGGAGGCGAGACCCAGTACTTC.

This clonotype was seen many times. The chain links TRBV29-1 to TRBJ1-5; 7 bases are shared with TRBD1. The CDR3 length is 12 residues. The V and J ends lost 6 bases and 2 bases, in that order; junction bases with no gene match: 1. From germline, CDR1 is SQVTM and CDR2 ANQGSEA. CDR3 sequence (DNA): TGCAGCGTAGGGACAGGCAATCAGCCCCAGCATTTT. Residues: CSVGTGNQPQHF. The complete variable domain, with remaining parts taken from reference TRBV29-1 and TRBJ1-5, reads SAVISQKPSRDICQRGTSLTIQCQVDSQVTMMFWYRQQPGQSLTLIATANQGSEATYESGFVIDKFPISRPNLTFSTLTVSNMSPEDSSIYLCSVGTGNQPQHFGDGTRLSIL.

V and J are TRBV7-2 and TRBJ2-3; TRBD2 is a possible D gene (6 bases). The V end lost 11 bases, the J end lost 4 bases, and 19 bases lay between the germline ends. Germline CDR1 reads SGHTA; CDR2 reads FQGNSA. This CDR3 is built from 14 residues. CDR3 sequence reads: CAGSASGSSDTQYF. Written as DNA, the CDR3 is TGTGCCGGATCTGCCAGCGGGTCCTCAGATACGCAGTATTTT.

The V and J genes are TRBV15 and TRBJ2-2, with TRBD2 matching over 9 bases. CDR1 LNHNV and CDR2 YYDKDF come from the germline V gene (reference sequence). The CDR3 loop spans 15 amino acids. Germline trimming cut 0 bases from V and 11 bases from J; bases unmatched to any gene: 7. The CDR3 DNA reads as TGTGCCACCAGCAGAGATCGGCGGGAGGGCGGCGAGCTGTTTTTT. Translated: CATSRDRREGGELFF.

V and J are TRBV6-9 and TRBJ1-6; D is perhaps TRBD1 (6 bases). Between the trimmed V and J ends, which lost 4 bases and 9 bases, there was a span of 13 bases. This CDR3 is 14 amino acids long. Germline CDR1 and CDR2: MNHGY and SVAAGI. The CDR3, as DNA: TGTGCCAGCAGTTTGCCGGGGGCGGGTTCACCCCTCCACTTT. Its translation is CASSLPGAGSPLHF.

The rearrangement uses TRBV29-1 and TRBJ2-7; 15 nucleotides line up with TRBD2. V lost 7 bases to trimming and J lost 3 bases; unmatched junction nucleotides: 7. Germline lookup yields CDR1 SQVTM and CDR2 ANQGSEA. The CDR3 spans 15 residues. The DNA of the CDR3 is TGCAGCGCTAGACAGGGACTAGCGGGAGGCTACGAGCAGTACTTC. This translates into CSARQGLAGGYEQYF.

The CDR3 DNA sequence: TGTGCCAGTGGGGACCGTTACCTACACGAGCAGTACTTC. Its protein is CASGDRYLHEQYF. The rearrangement uses TRBV19 and TRBJ2-7, with D possibly called TRBD1 or TRBD2 (5 bases each). From germline, CDR1 is LNHDA and CDR2 SQIVND (reference sequence). V lost 8 bases and J lost 5, with 16 bases in between. The CDR3 consists of 13 residues.

The V gene is TRBV20-1, the J gene TRBJ1-2, with D possibly matching TRBD1 (5 bases). CDR3 size: 12 residues. The germline V gene encodes CDR1 DFQATT and CDR2 SNEGSKA (reference sequence). The germline V and J ends were trimmed by 2 bases and 8 bases, with 12 bases remaining between them. CDR3 in DNA: TGCAGTGCTAGAACCTCATGGGACGGCTACACCTTC. Its translation: CSARTSWDGYTF.

The V and J genes are TRBV2 and TRBJ2-7; D might be TRBD1 (5 bases). The CDR3 covers 14 residues. Trimming took off 5 bases at V and 6 bases at J, with 17 bases between the two ends. Germline assignment: CDR1 SNHLY and CDR2 FYNNEI. As DNA, the CDR3 is TGTGCCAGCAGTACGGACACCAGCCGTCGCGAGCAGTACTTC. Amino acid sequence: CASSTDTSRREQYF.

This rearrangement joins TRBV29-1 to TRBJ2-7; no firm D call. Trimming took off 4 bases at V and 0 bases at J, with 10 bases between the two ends. CDR3 length equals 13 residues. The germline gives CDR1 SQVTM, CDR2 ANQGSEA. The CDR3 region has the DNA TGCAGCGTTGTAGACCACCTCTCCTACGAGCAGTACTTC. It specifies CSVVDHLSYEQYF.

This clonotype was seen at least ten times. This chain uses TRBV10-3 with TRBJ1-4, with a tentative D call TRBD1 (5 bases). Germline V gene sequence: CDR1 ENHRY, CDR2 SYGVKD. The CDR3 totals 15 residues. V shed 10 bases and J shed 6 bases, with 21 bases lying between them. The CDR3 sequence is CATRDLARYDEKLFF. For the CDR3, the DNA is TGTGCCACGAGGGACCTTGCTCGCTACGATGAAAAACTGTTTTTT.

This clonotype was counted only a few times. The chain joins TRBV7-8 to TRBJ2-2; perhaps TRBD2 as D (5 bases). This CDR3 spans 16 amino acids. Germline V gene lookup returns CDR1 SGHVS and CDR2 FQNEAQ. V lost 2 bases and J lost 3, with 13 bases in between. The CDR3, as DNA: TGTGCCAGCAGCTTATTGGGAGCGATCGACACCGGGGAGCTGTTTTTT. It codes for CASSLLGAIDTGELFF.

This clonotype was counted many times. J is TRBJ1-1 and V is TRBV24-1; D is unresolved. Deletions cut 3 bases from V and 5 bases from J, with 9 bases between. CDR3 length equals 13 residues. Germline V lookup: CDR1 KGHDR, CDR2 SFDVKD. The CDR3 spells CATSDGRVTEAFF. CDR3 DNA sequence: TGTGCCACCAGTGATGGACGGGTAACTGAAGCTTTCTTT.

CDR3 sequence reads: CASSTGPNTIYF. DNA for the CDR3: TGTGCCAGCAGCACCGGCCCGAACACCATATATTTT. The rearrangement joins TRBV7-3 to TRBJ1-3; D unclear. This CDR3 has 12 residues. Germline CDR1 is SGHTA and CDR2 is FQGTGA. The V end lost 5 bases, the J end lost 7 bases, and 9 bases lay between the germline ends. Complete variable domain (other parts from reference TRBV7-3 and TRBJ1-3): GAGVSQTPSNKVTEKGKYVELRCDPISGHTALYWYRQSLGQGPEFLIYFQGTGAADDSGLPNDRFFAVRPEGSVSTLKIQRTERGDSAVYLCASSTGPNTIYFGEGSWLTVV.

For this clonotype: Sequence at one end of the junction differs from germline and may be a read error. The chain combines TRBV25-1 with TRBJ2-2; the match to TRBD2 covers 8 bases. CDR3 length: 16 amino acids. Per the germline V gene, CDR1 is MGHDK and CDR2 is SYGVNS. Written as DNA, the CDR3 is TGTGCCAGCAGTGAATCTCCGGGAGGGAACACCAGGGAGCTGTTTTTT. It specifies CASSESPGGNTRELFF.

There are a few counts of this clonotype. The chain joins TRBV11-2 to TRBJ2-5; D is uncertain. CDR1 is SGHAT, CDR2 FQNNGV, per germline. V lost 6 bases, J lost 2 bases, and 10 bases lay in between. The CDR3 loop spans 13 amino acids. In DNA form, the CDR3 reads TGTGCCAGCAGTCACTTAGGACAAGAGACCCAGTACTTC. Encoded protein: CASSHLGQETQYF.

This chain joins TRBV7-9 and TRBJ2-5; 10 bases agree with TRBD1. V was clipped by 5 bases and J by 5 bases; unmatched bases: 5. Germline V gene data show CDR1 as SEHNR and CDR2 as FQNEAQ (reference sequence). This CDR3 has 14 residues. The CDR3 region is CASSEVDRGETQYF. In nucleotides, the CDR3 is TGTGCCAGCAGCGAAGTGGACAGGGGGGAGACCCAGTACTTC.

This chain connects TRBV2 to TRBJ2-7; 14 positions agree with TRBD2. With 2 bases clipped from V and 7 bases from J, the junction kept 4 bases outside the gene matches. Germline CDR1 is SNHLY and CDR2 is FYNNEI. This CDR3 has 15 residues. CDR3 amino acids: CASSEQRTSGREQYF. The CDR3 DNA is TGTGCCAGCAGTGAACAGCGGACTAGCGGGAGGGAGCAGTACTTC.

The CDR3 sequence is CASSVSPGSNQPQHF. The CDR3 DNA is TGTGCCAGCAGCGTAAGTCCGGGGAGCAATCAGCCCCAGCATTTT. The chain uses TRBV9 and TRBJ1-5; D is uncertain. V lost 1 base and J lost 1, with 9 bases in between. CDR3 length equals 15 residues. Germline values: CDR1 SGDLS, CDR2 YYNGEE.